This TCR beta chain was captured by sequencing in a study of CD8 T cells in Susac syndrome. Whole-study results and caveats: It was acknowledged in the study that its TCR sequencing and HLA analysis involved a relatively small number of individuals.

From blood CD8+ and CD4+ T cells, TCR beta sequences were generated. A note on this clonotype: Its target is not known.

When the RNA was reverse transcribed, random hexamers were used with an input of about 0.5 to 1 ug. TCR beta CDR3 was amplified by immunoSEQ covering 54 Vbeta and 13 Jbeta. TCRdb recomputed calls from the immunoSEQ multiplex PCR reads with MiXCR, one row per CDR3 protein. The sample lists 150,000 to 250,000 distinct CDR3 sequences, about 95% occurring once. Sequenced material: CD4+ T cells from PBMCs. This receptor was identified in a human donor with multiple sclerosis.

CDR3 residues: CASSPPDSPLHF. Written as DNA, the CDR3 is TGTGCCAGCTCACCACCGGATTCACCCCTCCACTTT. The genes are TRBV18 and TRBJ1-6; D is unresolved. CDR1 and CDR2 (germline): KGHSH, LQKENI. Trimming took off 0 bases at V and 8 bases at J, with 2 bases between the two ends. The CDR3 covers 12 residues.